The 29 T cell receptor beta chains listed next were all sequenced from one sample in a study of glioma-infiltrating T cells after dendritic cell vaccination. Libraries were prepared by immunoSEQ multiplex PCR; TCRdb keeps only in-frame clonotypes and omits some of them. The table lists 80,000 to 95,000 clones, 85% of them singletons. The time point is: after dendritic cell vaccination, including at tumor progression/relapse. This specimen consisted of blood, obtained after dendritic cell vaccination. These receptor sequences come from a human donor with glioblastoma.

This sequence joins TRBV7-9 and TRBJ1-2, with D perhaps matching TRBD1 (5 bases). V dropped 1 base and J dropped 5 bases, with 5 bases sitting between them. CDR3 length equals 12 residues. Germline-derived CDR1 and CDR2 are SEHNR and FQNEAQ (reference sequence). This chain's CDR3 is CASSLEGYGYTF. The DNA of the CDR3 is TGTGCCAGCAGCTTAGAGGGGTATGGCTACACCTTC.

V gene TRBV27 combines with J gene TRBJ2-5; no clear D gene. V lost 1 base and J lost 0, with 3 bases in between. Germline lookup yields CDR1 MNHEY and CDR2 SMNVEV (reference sequence). The CDR3 runs 13 residues. The CDR3 DNA sequence: TGTGCCAGCAGTTTATATAACCAAGAGACCCAGTACTTC. Protein product: CASSLYNQETQYF.

CDR3 in DNA: TGTGCCAGCAGCACAACAGGGGGACTCACAGATACGCAGTATTTT. Translated, it gives CASSTTGGLTDTQYF. The rearrangement uses TRBV7-3 and TRBJ2-3; 8 positions agree with TRBD1. The CDR3 is made up of 15 amino acids. With 5 bases clipped from V and 2 bases from J, the junction kept 6 bases outside the gene matches. Germline V CDR1 and CDR2: SGHTA, FQGTGA.

The CDR3: CASSEVTSGNSPLHF. CDR3 DNA: TGTGCCAGCAGTGAAGTCACCTCGGGGAATTCACCCCTCCACTTT. The chain uses TRBV2 and TRBJ1-6, with D hard to call. Per the germline V gene, CDR1 is SNHLY and CDR2 is FYNNEI. This CDR3 is 15 amino acids long. V was clipped by 1 base and J by 7 bases, with 11 bases between them.

The chain is built from TRBV2 and TRBJ1-1; D might be TRBD1 (5 bases). Per the germline V gene, CDR1 is SNHLY and CDR2 is FYNNEI. There are 14 residues in the CDR3. Trimming pared 5 bases from V and 4 bases from J, leaving 14 bases between. CDR3 loop: CASSLSGESTEAFF. CDR3 DNA sequence: TGTGCCAGCAGTCTCTCGGGGGAGTCCACTGAAGCTTTCTTT.

Turning to this clone: A read error may account for a junction end that differs from germline. The V gene is TRBV5-4, the J gene TRBJ2-7; tentatively, D is TRBD1 (5 bases). Germline CDR1 is SGHNT and CDR2 is YYREEE (reference sequence). This CDR3 region has 15 residues. The CDR3 is CASSLAGRATYKQYF. In DNA, the CDR3 is TGTGCCAGCAGCTTGGCGGGCAGGGCCACCTACAAGCAGTACTTC.

The V and J genes are TRBV4-1 and TRBJ2-3, with 9 bases that match TRBD2. Unmatched junction bases numbered 5, after V lost 6 bases and J lost 4 bases. The V gene's germline CDR1 is MGHRA and CDR2 YSYEKL. This CDR3 has 14 residues. In DNA, the CDR3 is TGCGCCAGCAGTATATTAGCGGGAGCAGATACGCAGTATTTT. Translating it yields CASSILAGADTQYF.

This clone was found once. The chain recombines TRBV27 with TRBJ1-2; possible D gene TRBD1, 6 bases. The CDR3 sequence is 15 residues long. The germline V and J ends were trimmed by 4 bases and 2 bases, with 14 bases remaining between them. The germline V gene encodes CDR1 MNHEY and CDR2 SMNVEV (reference sequence). CDR3 bases: TGTGCCAGCAGTTCGCCGACAGGAGGAAACTATGGCTACACCTTC. This gives the protein CASSSPTGGNYGYTF.

The chain carries TRBV6-6 and TRBJ2-7; TRBD2 matches at 7 bases. Germline CDR1 is MNHNY and CDR2 is SVGAGI (reference sequence). Losses at the gene ends were 5 bases for V and 12 bases for J; bases not matched to a gene: 19. The CDR3 totals 15 residues. This chain's CDR3 is CASSKDGGLVERSYF. CDR3 nucleotides: TGTGCCAGCAGTAAAGACGGCGGACTAGTTGAGAGGTCGTACTTC.

Of note for this clone: This same CDR3 is encoded by further DNA sequences in the sample. This chain connects TRBV10-3 to TRBJ1-5, with D uncertain. Germline-derived CDR1 and CDR2 are ENHRY and SYGVKD. This CDR3 spans 12 amino acids. Trimming took off 6 bases at V and 4 bases at J, with 7 bases between the two ends. CDR3 in DNA: TGTGCCATCAGCCCCAGTAATCAGCCCCAGCATTTT. Translated, it gives CAISPSNQPQHF.

This clone was detected once. This chain uses TRBV7-2 with TRBJ1-5; 9 bases line up with TRBD1. The CDR3 sequence is 16 residues long. CDR1 is SGHTA, CDR2 FQGNSA, per germline. V trimming: 4 bases; J trimming: 6 bases; junction bases outside the gene matches: 10. For the CDR3, the DNA is TGTGCCAGCAGCTCCCAACCGGGACAGGGCGGTCAGCCCCAGCATTTT. The encoded protein is CASSSQPGQGGQPQHF.

This clone was seen more than once but under ten times. The chain recombines TRBV7-6 with TRBJ2-5; 7 bases agree with TRBD2. Trimming took 5 bases from V and 1 from J; bases not matched to a gene: 4. This CDR3 contains 14 residues. CDR1 and CDR2 from the germline V gene are SGHVS and FNYEAQ. The CDR3 spells CASSHSGGQETQYF. DNA for the CDR3: TGTGCCAGCAGCCATTCGGGGGGCCAAGAGACCCAGTACTTC.

This chain joins TRBV12-5 and TRBJ2-3; 8 bases align to TRBD2. V gave up 3 bases and J gave up 10 bases; unmatched junction bases: 6. This CDR3 contains 13 residues. Germline CDR1 LGHNT, CDR2 FRNRAP. The CDR3 nucleotides are TGTGCTAGTGGTTTCATTAGCGGGGAGCCGCAGTATTTT. Translating gives CASGFISGEPQYF. The variable domain in full, with the rest retrieved from reference TRBV12-5 and TRBJ2-3, is DARVTQTPRHKVTEMGQEVTMRCQPILGHNTVFWYRQTMMQGLELLAYFRNRAPLDDSGMPKDRFSAEMPDATLATLKIQPSEPRDSAVYFCASGFISGEPQYFGPGTRLTVL.

The chain joins TRBV29-1 to TRBJ1-1; 10 bases line up with TRBD1. Germline V gives CDR1 SQVTM, CDR2 ANQGSEA. V shed 7 bases, J shed 0 bases, and the junction held 11 bases outside the gene matches. CDR3 size: 16 residues. The CDR3, as DNA: TGCAGCGGTGACCGGGACAGGGGCATTATGAACACTGAAGCTTTCTTT. Amino acids: CSGDRDRGIMNTEAFF.

The chain combines TRBV10-3 with TRBJ2-7; D might be TRBD2 (5 bases). V lost 2 bases and J lost 5, with 10 bases in between. The CDR3 sequence is 13 residues long. CDR1 and CDR2 (germline): ENHRY, SYGVKD. The CDR3 region has the DNA TGTGCCATCAGTGAGGAGGGCAGGAACGAGCAGTACTTC. It specifies CAISEEGRNEQYF.

The chain couples TRBV6-5 to TRBJ1-1; 8 nucleotides align to TRBD1. Per germline, CDR1 MNHEY and CDR2 SVGAGI. V was pared by 5 bases and J by 5 bases, with 7 bases of the junction left unmatched. This CDR3 has 14 residues. CDR3: CASSPTGGITEAFF. In nucleotides, the CDR3 is TGTGCCAGCAGTCCCACAGGGGGTATTACTGAAGCTTTCTTT.

The chain links TRBV16 to TRBJ2-5; 7 bases match TRBD2. The CDR3 covers 18 residues. V dropped 0 bases and J dropped 0; count of bases not matched to a gene: 10. CDR1 KGHSY and CDR2 FQNENV come from the germline V gene. The CDR3 region is CASSQSRLAAGNQETQYF. The CDR3 DNA is TGTGCCAGCAGCCAATCGAGACTAGCCGCGGGGAACCAAGAGACCCAGTACTTC.

The rearrangement uses TRBV7-6 and TRBJ2-5; D is possibly TRBD1 (5 bases). Germline CDR1 is SGHVS and CDR2 is FNYEAQ. This CDR3 contains 16 residues. V was trimmed by 3 bases and J by 2 bases, leaving 16 bases between them. The CDR3 DNA reads TGTGCCAGCAGCTTGACGCCCAGACAGTCACAAGAGACCCAGTACTTC. This translates into CASSLTPRQSQETQYF.

This clone was seen only a few times. The V call is TRBV6-5, the J call TRBJ1-6; possibly TRBD1 for D (5 bases). Trimming removed 2 bases from V and 9 bases from J, with 11 bases in between. The CDR3 has 14 amino acids. Germline CDR1 and CDR2: MNHEY and SVGAGI. The CDR3 sequence is CASSYGASGSPLHF. The CDR3 DNA reads as TGTGCCAGCAGTTACGGGGCCAGTGGTTCACCCCTCCACTTT.

The V gene is TRBV19, the J gene TRBJ1-4; 9 nucleotides line up with TRBD1. The CDR3 consists of 14 residues. Germline V gives CDR1 LNHDA, CDR2 SQIVND (reference sequence). J gave up 8 bases and V 5 bases, and 6 bases lay outside the gene matches. The CDR3 bases are TGTGCCAGTAGTTCTGGGGACAGGGACGAAAAACTGTTTTTT. As protein: CASSSGDRDEKLFF.

V is TRBV5-1 and J is TRBJ1-2, with D unclear. Germline CDR1 SGHRS, CDR2 YFSETQ. The CDR3 sequence is 12 residues long. Trimming cost V 3 bases and J 8 bases, with 11 bases left between them. CDR3 in amino acids: CASSSGALGYTF. The CDR3 DNA is TGCGCCAGCAGCTCAGGTGCGTTGGGCTACACCTTC.

This chain links TRBV2 with TRBJ2-2; 11 bases are shared with TRBD1. The germline V gene has CDR1 SNHLY and CDR2 FYNNEI. The V segment lost 8 bases and the J segment 4 bases; nucleotides outside the gene matches: 3. The CDR3 sequence is 14 residues long. DNA of the CDR3: TGTGCCAGCGGGACAGGGGGTGCCACCGGGGAGCTGTTTTTT. It yields the protein CASGTGGATGELFF. Looking up the rest from reference TRBV2 and TRBJ2-2 gives the full variable domain: EPEVTQTPSHQVTQMGQEVILRCVPISNHLYFYWYRQILGQKVEFLVSFYNNEISEKSEIFDDQFSVERPDGSNFTLKIRSTKLEDSAMYFCASGTGGATGELFFGEGSRLTVL.

V is TRBV7-3 and J is TRBJ2-3, with D perhaps TRBD2 (6 bases). The ends were cut back, 5 bases at V and 0 bases at J, with 12 bases in the middle. The CDR3 consists of 15 residues. Germline CDR1 SGHTA, CDR2 FQGTGA. The CDR3 bases are TGTGCCAGCAGCCGAGCTAGCGCAAGCACAGATACGCAGTATTTT. Amino acids: CASSRASASTDTQYF. Drawing the rest from reference TRBV7-3 and TRBJ2-3, the complete variable domain is GAGVSQTPSNKVTEKGKYVELRCDPISGHTALYWYRQSLGQGPEFLIYFQGTGAADDSGLPNDRFFAVRPEGSVSTLKIQRTERGDSAVYLCASSRASASTDTQYFGPGTRLTVL.

This clone was found once. The V gene is TRBV19, the J gene TRBJ2-1; no clear D gene. This CDR3 spans 15 amino acids. Trimming removed 2 bases at V and 0 bases at J, with 8 bases between. Germline values: CDR1 LNHDA, CDR2 SQIVND (reference sequence). CDR3 region: CASSIPLSSYNEQFF. For the CDR3, the DNA is TGTGCCAGTAGTATACCCCTGAGCTCCTACAATGAGCAGTTCTTC. The variable domain in full, with the rest retrieved from reference TRBV19 and TRBJ2-1, is DGGITQSPKYLFRKEGQNVTLSCEQNLNHDAMYWYRQDPGQGLRLIYYSQIVNDFQKGDIAEGYSVSREKKESFPLTVTSAQKNPTAFYLCASSIPLSSYNEQFFGPGTRLTVL.

This clone was counted between two and nine times. The chain links TRBV4-3 to TRBJ1-1; 11 bases match TRBD1. The CDR3 totals 16 residues. Germline V gives CDR1 LGHNA, CDR2 YSLEER. Germline trimming cut 3 bases from V and 4 bases from J; bases unmatched to any gene: 7. CDR3 nucleotide sequence: TGCGCCAGCAGCCAGGGCCCGGGACAGGGGGGCACTGAAGCTTTCTTT. Protein sequence: CASSQGPGQGGTEAFF.

The chain joins TRBV9 to TRBJ1-1; the D is unclear. This CDR3 spans 13 amino acids. The V end lost 0 bases, the J end lost 4 bases, and 7 bases lay between the germline ends. Per germline, CDR1 SGDLS and CDR2 YYNGEE. The CDR3 nucleotides read TGTGCCAGCAGCGTAGCTCCCCCCACTGAAGCTTTCTTT. Its protein product is CASSVAPPTEAFF.

The chain employs TRBV4-1 and TRBJ2-7, with D perhaps TRBD1 (5 bases). There are 14 residues in the CDR3. V gave up 3 bases and J gave up 3 bases, with 12 bases separating them. Germline CDR1 is MGHRA and CDR2 is YSYEKL. The CDR3 spells CASSHQQADYEQYF. In DNA form, the CDR3 reads TGCGCCAGCAGCCATCAACAGGCTGACTACGAGCAGTACTTC.

This clone was observed once. This chain links TRBV19 with TRBJ2-5; D not certain. The J call is in doubt because the DNA end fits TRBJ2-7 better. Germline CDR1 and CDR2: LNHDA and SQIVND (reference sequence). The length of the CDR3 is 13 residues. In DNA form, the CDR3 reads TGTGCCAGTAGTATCATCCCAGGCTACGAGCAGTACTTC. Its translation is CASSIIPGYEQYF.

This chain joins TRBV20-1 and TRBJ2-7; the D gene is possibly TRBD2 (6 bases). The CDR3 is 11 amino acids. Germline CDR1 DFQATT, CDR2 SNEGSKA (reference sequence). Trimming cost V 0 bases and J 10 bases, with 10 bases left between them. CDR3 sequence reads: CSAREVREQYF. CDR3 coding DNA: TGCAGTGCTAGAGAGGTGCGGGAACAGTACTTC.